This T cell receptor (beta chain) was captured in a study of blood T cell repertoires in COVID-19. Study in general: Material from acute and convalescent COVID-19 was sourced from the United States, Italy and Spain.

Authors' analysis steps: It was from reference gene primer amplification that nucleated cell counts were estimated. Assay used: immunoSEQ multiplex PCR; TCRdb lists only in-frame clones, some missing. V and J calls and clone size are given by that table; D and trimming were obtained from the DNA. The table includes 40,000 to 55,000 clones, approximately 84% detected once. V shed 4 bases, J shed 1 base, and the junction held 12 bases outside the gene matches. CDR3 length: 17 amino acids. Germline CDR1 reads SGHRS; CDR2 reads YFSETQ. V is TRBV5-1 and J is TRBJ2-3, with TRBD2 matching 7 bases. Sequenced sample: peripheral blood. This receptor was obtained from a man in his fifties with active COVID-19. DNA for the CDR3: TGCGCCAGCAGCCCAGGTCGGGGGACTATTGGCACAGATACGCAGTATTTT. Its protein product is CASSPGRGTIGTDTQYF.